These 21 T cell receptor beta chains came from one sample sequenced in a study of response to subunit inactivated influenza vaccine (dated by TCRdb to the late 2010s). The meaning of the sample's time point label: approximately 40 days after influenza vaccine administration. Library preparation used RT-PCR. The data were produced on an Illumina HiSeq 2500. TCRdb itself trimmed the public reads at Q25 with fastp, ran MiXCR and retained productive beta chains. Every entry covers one CDR3 protein and lists the most common genes and DNA from its rows. For this sample the table gives about half a million distinct CDR3 sequences, of which roughly 9.7% were detected only once. Of the sample, 9.5% to 15% is held by the ten largest clones. Sequences were derived from PBMCs from blood, sampled more than 35 days after vaccination. The receptors derive from a man aged 45 to 65 who received an inactivated influenza vaccine. Donor details come from another sample of the same person, matched by shared clones.

The rearrangement uses TRBV12-3 or TRBV12-4 and TRBJ2-2; D gene unclear. V lost 10 bases and J 3 bases, leaving 12 bases between the germline ends. This CDR3 comprises 13 residues. The CDR3 nucleotides are TGTGCCACCATTACGTTCGACACCGGGGAGCTGTTTTTT. Translation: CATITFDTGELFF.

This clonotype has just a few counts. The V call is TRBV10-3, the J call TRBJ2-1; TRBD1 is a possible D gene (6 bases). Deletions cut 6 bases from V and 7 bases from J, with 19 bases between. Germline values: CDR1 ENHRY, CDR2 SYGVKD. CDR3 size: 15 residues. CDR3 protein: CAIREQGVSPNEQFF. CDR3 coding DNA: TGTGCCATCAGGGAACAGGGCGTAAGTCCGAATGAGCAGTTCTTC.

This clonotype was seen at least ten times. V and J are TRBV9 and TRBJ2-7, with TRBD2 identical over 10 bases. CDR3 length: 15 amino acids. J lost 3 bases, V lost 3 bases, and 6 bases had no gene match. The germline V gene has CDR1 SGDLS and CDR2 YYNGEE. This chain's CDR3 is CASSAGTSANYEQYF. The CDR3 coding sequence is TGTGCCAGCAGCGCCGGGACTAGCGCTAACTACGAGCAGTACTTC.

This clonotype was seen a single time. The V call is TRBV20-1, the J call TRBJ1-6; D possibly corresponds to TRBD1 (6 bases). The ends were cut back, 0 bases at V and 11 bases at J, with 11 bases in the middle. This CDR3 is 13 amino acids long. From germline, CDR1 is DFQATT and CDR2 SNEGSKA (reference sequence). CDR3 sequence: CSARETGYPPLHF. DNA for the CDR3: TGCAGTGCTAGAGAAACAGGGTATCCACCCCTCCACTTT.

This clonotype was seen many times. The V call is TRBV29-1, the J call TRBJ1-2; D unresolved. The CDR3 totals 12 residues. V was cut by 1 base and J by 5 bases, with 8 bases left in between. Per the germline V gene, CDR1 is SQVTM and CDR2 is ANQGSEA. The CDR3 protein is CSVEGIPYGYTF. CDR3 nucleotide sequence: TGCAGCGTTGAAGGGATCCCATATGGCTACACCTTC.

This clonotype appeared a few times. V gene TRBV20-1 combines with J gene TRBJ2-3; D possibly corresponds to TRBD2 (6 bases). The germline CDR1 and CDR2 sequences are DFQATT and SNEGSKA (reference sequence). Trimming took off 1 base at V and 4 bases at J, with 9 bases between the two ends. The CDR3 extends over 13 amino acids. The CDR3 reads CSARAGSADTQYF. The CDR3, as DNA: TGCAGTGCTAGAGCCGGGAGTGCAGATACGCAGTATTTT.

The chain links TRBV6-1 to TRBJ2-7, with 7 positions matching TRBD1. V lost 3 bases and J lost 9; bases outside the gene matches: 8. This CDR3 contains 13 residues. Germline V CDR1 and CDR2: MNHNS, SASEGT. CDR3: CASSEGYRGVQYF. The CDR3 bases are TGTGCCAGCAGTGAGGGGTACAGGGGAGTGCAGTACTTC.

This rearrangement joins TRBV30 to TRBJ2-7, with 13 bases lining up with TRBD2. This CDR3 contains 15 residues. V shed 0 bases, J shed 4 bases, and the junction held 3 bases outside the gene matches. From germline, CDR1 is GTSNPN and CDR2 SVGIG (reference sequence). CDR3 sequence (DNA): TGTGCCTGGAGTGTTGGACTAGCGGGAGTTTACGAGCAGTACTTC. Translating it yields CAWSVGLAGVYEQYF.

This clonotype has a handful of counts. V usage is TRBV7-6 and J usage is TRBJ2-1; D is possibly TRBD2 (5 bases). CDR3 size: 14 residues. The ends were cut back, 8 bases at V and 3 bases at J, with 14 bases in the middle. Per the germline V gene, CDR1 is SGHVS and CDR2 is FNYEAQ. CDR3 nucleotides: TGTGCCAGCTCGGAAGGGAGTTACTACAATGAGCAGTTCTTC. Encoded protein: CASSEGSYYNEQFF.

This clonotype has a handful of counts. The rearrangement uses TRBV18 and TRBJ2-7, with a tentative D call TRBD1 (5 bases). The CDR3 runs 14 residues. V lost 0 bases to trimming and J lost 4 bases, with 10 bases between them. Germline loops: CDR1 KGHSH, CDR2 LQKENI. CDR3 bases: TGTGCCAGCTCACCACCTAACAGGCGGTACGAGCAGTACTTC. Translation gives CASSPPNRRYEQYF.

The rearrangement uses TRBV4-3 and TRBJ2-1; D is ambiguous. The CDR3 contains 18 residues. Germline CDR1 LGHNA, CDR2 YSLEER. Trimming pared 0 bases from V and 3 bases from J, leaving 18 bases between. In nucleotides, the CDR3 is TGCGCCAGCAGCCAAGAGATTAGGGCACTGTTGGTCTACAATGAGCAGTTCTTC. Its protein is CASSQEIRALLVYNEQFF.

V gene TRBV6-2 or TRBV6-3 combines with J gene TRBJ1-2; D is unclear. Trimming removed 5 bases from V and 4 bases from J, with 11 bases in between. CDR1 is MNHEY and CDR2 is SVGEGT in the germline V gene. This CDR3 is 13 amino acids long. This CDR3 is CASSPAEIYGYTF. The CDR3 DNA sequence: TGTGCCAGCAGTCCAGCCGAAATCTATGGCTACACCTTC.

This clonotype was counted ten times or more. The V gene is TRBV4-2, the J gene TRBJ2-1; 11 bases are a match to TRBD2. Trimming removed 4 bases from V and 6 bases from J; junction bases left unmatched: 8. CDR3 length: 16 amino acids. Looked up from germline, CDR1 is LGHNA and CDR2 is YNFKEQ. The CDR3 coding sequence is TGTGCCAGCAGCCCGGGACTAGCGGAGGGGGGCAATGAGCAGTTCTTC. Its translation is CASSPGLAEGGNEQFF.

This chain uses TRBV12-3 or TRBV12-4 with TRBJ2-2; no definite D call. The CDR3 has 15 amino acids. With 3 bases removed from V and 1 base from J, the gap between germline ends came to 9 bases. The CDR3 region has the DNA TGTGCCAGCAGTTTCCCCAGGAGGAACACCGGGGAGCTGTTTTTT. Translating it yields CASSFPRRNTGELFF.

This clonotype was found many times. The chain has TRBV12-3 or TRBV12-4 and TRBJ1-1; no clear D. The CDR3 consists of 14 residues. The V end was cut by 3 bases, the J end by 4 bases, with 12 bases between. CDR3 sequence reads: CASSFTLRSTEAFF. CDR3 nucleotide sequence: TGTGCCAGCAGTTTTACTCTTAGGTCCACTGAAGCTTTCTTT.

This clonotype was counted between two and nine times. V and J are TRBV5-1 and TRBJ2-4, with 7 bases fitting TRBD1. CDR3 size: 14 residues. Unmatched junction bases numbered 7, after V lost 0 bases and J lost 10 bases. The germline CDR1 and CDR2 sequences are SGHRS and YFSETQ. The CDR3 spells CASSLGQGDWIQYF. In DNA form, the CDR3 reads TGCGCCAGCAGCTTGGGACAGGGCGATTGGATTCAGTACTTC.

This clonotype was detected a few times. This may come from a read error, since a much larger clone is one base off. V usage is TRBV5-1 and J usage is TRBJ2-1; D is ambiguous. The V end lost 2 bases, the J end lost 8 bases, and 5 bases lay between the germline ends. Germline loops: CDR1 SGHRS, CDR2 YFSETQ. The length of the CDR3 is 11 residues. In DNA, the CDR3 is TGCGCCAGCAGCTTTATGGATGAGCAGTTCTTC. This sequence encodes CASSFMDEQFF.

This clonotype came up many times. The genes are TRBV9 and TRBJ2-5; the match to TRBD1 covers 8 bases. The germline V gene has CDR1 SGDLS and CDR2 YYNGEE. The ends lost 4 bases at V and 5 bases at J; junction bases unmatched: 10. The CDR3 has 15 residues. As DNA, the CDR3 is TGTGCCAGCAGCCCCCGGACAGGGCCCCAGGAGACCCAGTACTTC. Translated: CASSPRTGPQETQYF.

This clonotype was seen ten or more times. The chain has TRBV10-3 and TRBJ1-5; no clear D gene. The CDR3 is made up of 16 amino acids. CDR1 is ENHRY, CDR2 SYGVKD, per germline. Between the trimmed V and J ends, which lost 4 bases and 0 bases, there was a span of 13 bases. The CDR3 region is CAISVDQPNSNQPQHF. DNA of the CDR3: TGTGCCATCAGTGTGGACCAGCCCAATAGCAATCAGCCCCAGCATTTT.

In its sample, this clonotype was seen a few times. The genes are TRBV27 and TRBJ2-4, with D unclear. The CDR3 spans 15 residues. Trimming pared 3 bases from V and 5 bases from J, leaving 14 bases between. Germline CDR1 and CDR2: MNHEY and SMNVEV (reference sequence). The CDR3 DNA reads TGTGCCAGCAGTTTCCACGGAGCAAGCCAAAACATTCAGTACTTC. The encoded protein is CASSFHGASQNIQYF.

This clonotype has more than one count but fewer than ten. The chain combines TRBV12-3 or TRBV12-4 with TRBJ1-5; D uncertain. The germline V and J ends were trimmed by 6 bases and 0 bases, with 15 bases remaining between them. The CDR3 runs 16 residues. Here the CDR3 reads CASRTAGDGSNQPQHF. As DNA, the CDR3 is TGTGCCAGCAGAACGGCGGGAGACGGTAGCAATCAGCCCCAGCATTTT.